This T cell receptor (beta chain) was recovered during a study of blood T cell repertoires in COVID-19. Study-wide context: From T cells, B-cell-depleted T cells, or PBMCs came the material, which was cDNA or gDNA.

The authors' processing: Cell counts per sample came from amplifying reference gene primers. This table comes from immunoSEQ multiplex PCR, and its TCRdb copy is limited to in-frame clones, with some not included. That table furnishes V, J and clone size, whereas the DNA furnished D and trimming. Here the sample spans roughly 120,000 clones, 75% to 90% being singletons. This TCR was sampled from a man between 65 and 80 years old with acute or convalescent COVID-19. The material sequenced was peripheral blood.

The CDR3 here is CASSLQSAFYGYTF. The CDR3 bases are TGTGCCAGCAGCCTGCAATCAGCGTTCTATGGCTACACCTTC. V is TRBV7-9 and J is TRBJ1-2; D is unclear. Germline loops: CDR1 SEHNR, CDR2 FQNEAQ (reference sequence). Trimming left V 5 bases short and J 4 bases short, with 14 bases between. This CDR3 is built from 14 residues.